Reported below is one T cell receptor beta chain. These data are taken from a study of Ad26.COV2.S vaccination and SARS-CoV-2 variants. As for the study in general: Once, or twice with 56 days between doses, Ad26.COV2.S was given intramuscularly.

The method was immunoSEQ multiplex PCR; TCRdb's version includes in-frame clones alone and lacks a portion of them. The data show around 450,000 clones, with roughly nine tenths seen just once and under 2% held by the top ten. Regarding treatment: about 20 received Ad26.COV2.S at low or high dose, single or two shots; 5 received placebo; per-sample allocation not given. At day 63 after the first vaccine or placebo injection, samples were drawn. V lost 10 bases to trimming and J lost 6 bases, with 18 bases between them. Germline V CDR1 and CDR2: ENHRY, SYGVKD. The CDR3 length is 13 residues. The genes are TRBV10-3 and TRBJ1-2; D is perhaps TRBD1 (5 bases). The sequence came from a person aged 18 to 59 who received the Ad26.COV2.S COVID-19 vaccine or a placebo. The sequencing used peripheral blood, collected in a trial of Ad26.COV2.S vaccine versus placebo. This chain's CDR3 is CATSRGQGDGYTF. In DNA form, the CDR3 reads TGTGCCACCTCTCGTGGGCAGGGCGATGGCTACACCTTC.